This record looks at one T cell receptor (beta chain) sequence and its context. The target of this receptor is not known. No clone much larger than this one lies a single base away; base qualities are absent. The source of the sample is a study of CD4 T cells in relation to SARS-CoV-2 and coronaviruses (dated by TCRdb to about 2021). Some background on the complete study: Patient-derived lymphoblastoid cell lines were used to map the HLA restriction of shared crossreactive spike epitopes. At the level of individual TCR clonotypes, the study evaluated whether memory CD4+ T cells crossreact between the spike proteins of SARS-CoV-2 and those of common cold coronaviruses. The Adaptive Biotechnologies TCR-sequencing kit was used to sequence samples from three pre-COVID donors and the naive versus memory experiments, while other data came from Illumina-based sequencing. For other donors in the study, expansion assays were sequenced with a different, Illumina-based TCR-beta assay. The investigation overall reported the following: No donor contributed both pre-pandemic and post-infection samples, which limited tracing the source of pre-existing responses. Crossreactivity analysis was centred on spike protein, so crossreactivity against other viral proteins was not assessed. Compared with monoreactive clones, crossreactive clones had significantly weaker SARS-CoV-2-driven expansion, a result consistent with antigenic imprinting. Naive versus memory sequencing indicated that memory recall responses, rather than primary responses primed during culture, are detected by the assay. The study was constrained by small numbers of patients and of tested TCRs. Memory CD4+ clonotypes crossrecognizing SARS-CoV-2 and at least one common cold coronavirus spike were found in roughly 65% of donors.

V trim: 6 bases; J trim: 5 bases; unmatched bases: 10. As encoded in the germline V gene (reference sequence), CDR1 is SGHAT while CDR2 is FQDESV. The CDR3 goes from the cysteine to the phenylalanine over 16 residues. The CDR3 DNA has 48 bases and is translated from base 1. CD4+ T cells from unexposed donors were collected before the COVID-19 pandemic (2011-2018). Naive and memory CD4+ T cells were separated from cryopreserved PBMCs through CD4 enrichment, which was followed by EasySep naive CD4+ T cell enrichment. Leukapheresis product for the unexposed donors was bought commercially. Ficoll-Paque PLUS gradient centrifugation was used to isolate PBMCs from leukapheresis product or whole blood. The PBMCs went either fresh into the expansion assay or into cryopreservation at -140 degrees C. The QIAamp Micro DNA Kit was used to extract genomic DNA from the CD4+ T cells. DNA from uncultured naive and memory CD4+ T cells underwent immunoSEQ TCR-beta sequencing at deep resolution. In the source study's methods: During preprocessing, nonproductive sequences were removed, along with CDR3s that did not begin with C, did not end with F or W, or were shorter than 7 amino acids. Cultured and uncultured naive and memory CD4+ repertoires were searched for CDR3s previously identified as spike- and CEF-reactive. CDR3 homology was quantified as pairwise Levenshtein distance, calculated with the stringdist R package after three terminal residues were trimmed from each end. This is the immuneACCESS table as TCRdb keeps it, with only in-frame sequences that have V and J called. A part of the clones is gone; compared with another copy, unresolved V genes explain less than half, and the rest is unexplained. V and J calls and clone size are those listed in that table; D and trimming were worked out from the DNA. The table for this sample lists 60,000 to 85,000 clones; more than 80% of them were counted only once. Approximately 0.25% of the sample is held by the ten biggest clonotypes.

The sequence links TRBV11-1 to TRBJ2-5; TRBD2 lines up with 12 middle nucleotides. The receptor was isolated from a human donor in good health. Sequencing was performed on naive CD4+ T cells from PBMCs. What the cell subset or site label conveys for this sample: naive CD4+ T cells isolated by negative enrichment. Here the CDR3 is given as CASSSGTSGLGETQYF. The DNA reads TGTGCCAGCAGTTCCGGGACTAGCGGGCTCGGGGAGACCCAGTACTTC. Beyond the CDR3, the reference TRBV11-1 and TRBJ2-5 genes provide the residues; the full variable domain reads: EAEVAQSPRYKITEKSQAVAFWCDPISGHATLYWYRQILGQGPELLVQFQDESVVDDSQLPKDRFSAERLKGVDSTLKIQPAELGDSAMYLCASSSGTSGLGETQYFGPGTRLLVL.